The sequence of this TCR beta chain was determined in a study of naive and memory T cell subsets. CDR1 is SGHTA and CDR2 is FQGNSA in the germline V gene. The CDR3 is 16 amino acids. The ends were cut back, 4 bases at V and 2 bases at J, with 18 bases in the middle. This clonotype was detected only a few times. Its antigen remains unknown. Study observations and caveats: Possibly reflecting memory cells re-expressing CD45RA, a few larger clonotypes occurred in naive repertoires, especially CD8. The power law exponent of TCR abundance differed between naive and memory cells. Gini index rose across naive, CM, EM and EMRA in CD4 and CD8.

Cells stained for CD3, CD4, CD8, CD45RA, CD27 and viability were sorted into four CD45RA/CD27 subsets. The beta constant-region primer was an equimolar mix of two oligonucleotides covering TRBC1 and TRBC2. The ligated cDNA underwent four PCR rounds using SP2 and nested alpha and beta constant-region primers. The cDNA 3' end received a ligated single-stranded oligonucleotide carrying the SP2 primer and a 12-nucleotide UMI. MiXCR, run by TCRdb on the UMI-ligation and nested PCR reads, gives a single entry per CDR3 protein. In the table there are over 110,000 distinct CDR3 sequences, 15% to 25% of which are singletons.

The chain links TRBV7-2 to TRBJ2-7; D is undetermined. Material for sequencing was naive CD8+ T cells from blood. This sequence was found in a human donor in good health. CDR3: CASSSRHTELPYEQYF. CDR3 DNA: TGTGCCAGCAGCTCACGGCACACAGAACTCCCCTACGAGCAGTACTTC.